The present TCR beta chain was sequenced within a study of shared clonotypes between healthy human individuals. Whole-study context: A donor's plate count was three for CD4 naive and three for CD4 memory; CD8 naive had two and CD8 memory one.

The CDR3 spans 12 residues. Germline V gene sequence: CDR1 SGHVS, CDR2 FQNEAQ. V was pared by 3 bases and J by 5 bases, with 7 bases between. Memory CD4+ cells were the fraction left after CD45RA+ naive selection. Repertoires were generated with immunoSEQ multiplex PCR, while TCRdb's copy carries only in-frame clones and drops some. Of hundreds of thousands of clones listed, about 80% were seen once; the top ten hold around 1.8%. This clonotype originated in a woman in her 30s in good health. Sequencing was done on a sample of memory CD4+ T cells sorted from blood. The sample's subset: CD45RA-negative fraction. J is TRBJ2-5 and V is TRBV7-8; D not certain. This chain's CDR3 is CASSFSRETQYF. The CDR3 nucleotides are TGTGCCAGCAGCTTTAGTCGGGAGACCCAGTACTTC.